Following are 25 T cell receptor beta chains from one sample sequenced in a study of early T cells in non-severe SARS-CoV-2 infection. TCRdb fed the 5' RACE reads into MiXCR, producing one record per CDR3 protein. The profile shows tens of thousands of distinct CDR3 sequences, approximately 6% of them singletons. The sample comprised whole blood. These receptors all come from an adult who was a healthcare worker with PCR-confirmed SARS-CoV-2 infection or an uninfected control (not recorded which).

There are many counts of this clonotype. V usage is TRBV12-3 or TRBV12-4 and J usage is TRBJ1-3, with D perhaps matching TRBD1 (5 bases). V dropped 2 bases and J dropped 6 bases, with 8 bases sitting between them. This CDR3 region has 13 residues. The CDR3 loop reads CASSLRGVNTIYF. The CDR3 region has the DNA TGTGCCAGCAGTTTAAGGGGAGTAAACACCATATATTTT.

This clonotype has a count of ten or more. The CDR3 loop reads CSVESGEDTQYF. Written as DNA, the CDR3 is TGCAGCGTTGAGAGCGGGGAAGATACGCAGTATTTT. This chain joins TRBV29-1 and TRBJ2-3, with TRBD2 identical over 7 bases. Germline trimming cut 3 bases from V and 5 bases from J; bases unmatched to any gene: 2. The CDR3 has 12 amino acids. The germline V gene encodes CDR1 SQVTM and CDR2 ANQGSEA.

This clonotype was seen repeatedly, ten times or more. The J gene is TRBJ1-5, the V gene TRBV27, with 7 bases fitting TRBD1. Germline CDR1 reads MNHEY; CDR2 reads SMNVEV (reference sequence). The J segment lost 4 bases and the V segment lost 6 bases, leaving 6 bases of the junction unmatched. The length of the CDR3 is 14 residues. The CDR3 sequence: CASSPTGSNQPQHF. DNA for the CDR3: TGTGCCAGCAGCCCGACAGGGTCAAATCAGCCCCAGCATTTT.

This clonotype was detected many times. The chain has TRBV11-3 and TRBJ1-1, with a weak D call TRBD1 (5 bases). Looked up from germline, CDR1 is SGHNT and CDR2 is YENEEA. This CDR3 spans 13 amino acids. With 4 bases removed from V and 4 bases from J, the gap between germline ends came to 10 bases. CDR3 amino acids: CASSSGRSTEAFF. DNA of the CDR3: TGTGCCAGCAGCTCAGGGAGGAGCACTGAAGCTTTCTTT.

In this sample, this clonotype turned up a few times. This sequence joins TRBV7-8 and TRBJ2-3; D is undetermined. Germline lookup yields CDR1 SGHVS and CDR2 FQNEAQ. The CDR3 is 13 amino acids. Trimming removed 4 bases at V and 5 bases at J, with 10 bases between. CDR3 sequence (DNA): TGTGCCAGCAGCTCCATAACGAGAGATACGCAGTATTTT. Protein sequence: CASSSITRDTQYF.

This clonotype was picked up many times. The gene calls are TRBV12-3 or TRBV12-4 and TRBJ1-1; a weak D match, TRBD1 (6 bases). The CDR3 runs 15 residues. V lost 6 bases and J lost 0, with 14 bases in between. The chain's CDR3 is CASSRGQPLNTEAFF. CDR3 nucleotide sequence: TGTGCCAGCAGCCGGGGACAACCTTTGAACACTGAAGCTTTCTTT.

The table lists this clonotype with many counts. The CDR3 loop is CASRHKPGLAGSVDTQYF. The CDR3 nucleotides are TGTGCCAGCAGGCATAAACCGGGACTAGCGGGGTCGGTAGATACGCAGTATTTT. The rearrangement joins TRBV7-9 to TRBJ2-3; TRBD2 agrees at 13 bases. This CDR3 is 18 amino acids long. Losses at the gene ends were 6 bases for V and 5 bases for J; bases not matched to a gene: 14. Per germline, CDR1 SEHNR and CDR2 FQNEAQ (reference sequence).

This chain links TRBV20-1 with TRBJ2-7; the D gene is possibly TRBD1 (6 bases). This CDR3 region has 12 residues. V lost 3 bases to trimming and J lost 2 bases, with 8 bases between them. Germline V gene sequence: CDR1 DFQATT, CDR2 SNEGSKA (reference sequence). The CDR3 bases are TGCAGTGCTAGTTGGGACACCTACGAGCAGTACTTC. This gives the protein CSASWDTYEQYF.

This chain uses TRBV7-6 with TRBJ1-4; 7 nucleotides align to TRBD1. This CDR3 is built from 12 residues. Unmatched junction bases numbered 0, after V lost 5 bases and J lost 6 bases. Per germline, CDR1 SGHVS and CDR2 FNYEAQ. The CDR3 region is CASSDRDEKLFF. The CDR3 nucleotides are TGTGCCAGCAGCGACAGGGATGAAAAACTGTTTTTT. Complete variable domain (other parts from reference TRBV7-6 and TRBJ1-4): GAGVSQSPRYKVTKRGQDVALRCDPISGHVSLYWYRQALGQGPEFLTYFNYEAQQDKSGLPNDRFSAERPEGSISTLTIQRTEQRDSAMYRCASSDRDEKLFFGSGTQLSVL.

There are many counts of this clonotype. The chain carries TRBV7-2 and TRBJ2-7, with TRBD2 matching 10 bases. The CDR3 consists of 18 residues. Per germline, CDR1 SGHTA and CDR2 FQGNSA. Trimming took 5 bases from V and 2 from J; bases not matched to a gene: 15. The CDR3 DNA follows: TGTGCCAGCAGCCCGCCCTTTCTTGGACTAGCGGCTCCCTACGAGCAGTACTTC. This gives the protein CASSPPFLGLAAPYEQYF.

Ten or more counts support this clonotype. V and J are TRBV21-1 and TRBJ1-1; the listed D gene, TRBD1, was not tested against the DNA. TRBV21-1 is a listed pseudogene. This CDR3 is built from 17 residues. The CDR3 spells CASSKNSQATANTEAFF. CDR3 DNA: TGTGCCAGCAGCAAAAATTCTCAGGCGACAGCGAACACTGAAGCTTTCTTT.

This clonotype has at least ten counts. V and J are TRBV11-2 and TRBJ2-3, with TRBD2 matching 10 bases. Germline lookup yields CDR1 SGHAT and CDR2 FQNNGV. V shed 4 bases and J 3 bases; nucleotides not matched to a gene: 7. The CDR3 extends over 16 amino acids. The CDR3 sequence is CASSSVAGGSTDTQYF. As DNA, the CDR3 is TGTGCCAGCAGCTCAGTAGCGGGGGGTTCTACAGATACGCAGTATTTT.

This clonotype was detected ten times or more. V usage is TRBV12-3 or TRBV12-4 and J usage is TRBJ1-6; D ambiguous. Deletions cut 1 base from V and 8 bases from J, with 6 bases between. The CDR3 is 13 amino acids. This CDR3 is CASSLEFDSPLHF. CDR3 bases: TGTGCCAGCAGTTTAGAATTCGATTCACCCCTCCACTTT.

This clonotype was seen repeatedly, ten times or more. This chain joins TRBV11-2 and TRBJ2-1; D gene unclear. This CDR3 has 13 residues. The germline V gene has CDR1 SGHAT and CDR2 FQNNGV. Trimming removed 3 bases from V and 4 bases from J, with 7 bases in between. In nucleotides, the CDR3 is TGTGCCAGCAGCTTCGCACAGTACAATGAGCAGTTCTTC. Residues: CASSFAQYNEQFF.

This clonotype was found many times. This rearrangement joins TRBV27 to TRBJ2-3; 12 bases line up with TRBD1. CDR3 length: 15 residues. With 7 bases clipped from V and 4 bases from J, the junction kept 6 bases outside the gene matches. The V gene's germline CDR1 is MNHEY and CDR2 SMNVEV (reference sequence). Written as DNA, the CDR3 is TGTGCCAGCATTCCCGGGACAGGGGGCTCAGATACGCAGTATTTT. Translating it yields CASIPGTGGSDTQYF.

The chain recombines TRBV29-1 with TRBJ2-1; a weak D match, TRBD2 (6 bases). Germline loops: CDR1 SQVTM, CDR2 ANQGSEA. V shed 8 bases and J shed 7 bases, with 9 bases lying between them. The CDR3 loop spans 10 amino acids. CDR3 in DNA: TGCAGCTCACGGGGGAATGAGCAGTTCTTC. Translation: CSSRGNEQFF.

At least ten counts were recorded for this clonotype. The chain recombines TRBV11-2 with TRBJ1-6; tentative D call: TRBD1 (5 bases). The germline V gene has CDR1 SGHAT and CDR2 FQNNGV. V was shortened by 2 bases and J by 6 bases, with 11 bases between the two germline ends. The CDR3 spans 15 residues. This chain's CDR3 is CASSLIGGINSPLHF. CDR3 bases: TGTGCCAGCAGCTTAATTGGGGGAATTAATTCACCCCTCCACTTT. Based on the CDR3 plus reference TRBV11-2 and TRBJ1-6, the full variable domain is EAGVAQSPRYKIIEKRQSVAFWCNPISGHATLYWYQQILGQGPKLLIQFQNNGVVDDSQLPKDRFSAERLKGVDSTLKIQPAKLEDSAVYLCASSLIGGINSPLHFGNGTRLTVT.

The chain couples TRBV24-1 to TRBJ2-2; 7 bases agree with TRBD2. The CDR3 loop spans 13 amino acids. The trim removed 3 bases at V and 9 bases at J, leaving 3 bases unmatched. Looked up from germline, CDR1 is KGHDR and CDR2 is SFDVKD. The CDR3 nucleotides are TGTGCCACCAGTGATAGGACTAGTCGGGAGCTGTTTTTT. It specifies CATSDRTSRELFF.

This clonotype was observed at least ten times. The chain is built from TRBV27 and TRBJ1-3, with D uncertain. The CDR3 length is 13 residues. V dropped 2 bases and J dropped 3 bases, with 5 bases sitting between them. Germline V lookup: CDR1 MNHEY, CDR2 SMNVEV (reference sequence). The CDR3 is CASSLTYGNTIYF. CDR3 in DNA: TGTGCCAGCAGTTTAACTTATGGAAACACCATATATTTT.

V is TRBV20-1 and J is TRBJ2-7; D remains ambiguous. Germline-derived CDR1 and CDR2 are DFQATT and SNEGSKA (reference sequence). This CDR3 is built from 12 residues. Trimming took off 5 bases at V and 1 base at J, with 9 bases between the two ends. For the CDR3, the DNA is TGCAGTGCTCCGATTATATCCTACGAGCAGTACTTC. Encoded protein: CSAPIISYEQYF.

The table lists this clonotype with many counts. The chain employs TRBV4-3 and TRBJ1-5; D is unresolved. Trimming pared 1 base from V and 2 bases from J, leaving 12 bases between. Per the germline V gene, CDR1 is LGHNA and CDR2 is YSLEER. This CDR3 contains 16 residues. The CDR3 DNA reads TGCGCCAGCAGCCAAGCCGTCTTGCTGGGCAATCAGCCCCAGCATTTT. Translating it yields CASSQAVLLGNQPQHF.

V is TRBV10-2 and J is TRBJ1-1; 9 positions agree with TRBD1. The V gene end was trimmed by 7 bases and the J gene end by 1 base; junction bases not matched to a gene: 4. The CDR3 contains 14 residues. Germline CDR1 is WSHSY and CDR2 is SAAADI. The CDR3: CASTDRGPNTEAFF. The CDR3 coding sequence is TGCGCCAGCACGGACAGGGGACCGAACACTGAAGCTTTCTTT.

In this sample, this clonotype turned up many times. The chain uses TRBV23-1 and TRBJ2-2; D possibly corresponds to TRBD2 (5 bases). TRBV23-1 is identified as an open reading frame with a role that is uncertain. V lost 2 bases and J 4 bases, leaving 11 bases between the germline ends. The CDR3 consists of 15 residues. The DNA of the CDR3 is TGCGCCAGCAGTCAAGGAGCCGCGGGCACCGGGGAGCTGTTTTTT. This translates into CASSQGAAGTGELFF.

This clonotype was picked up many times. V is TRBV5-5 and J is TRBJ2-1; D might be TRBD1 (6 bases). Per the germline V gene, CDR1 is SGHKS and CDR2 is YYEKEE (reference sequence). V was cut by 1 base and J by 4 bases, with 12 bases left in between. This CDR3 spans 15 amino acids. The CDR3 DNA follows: TGTGCCAGCAGCTTGCCCGGGACAAAGTACAATGAGCAGTTCTTC. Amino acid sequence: CASSLPGTKYNEQFF.

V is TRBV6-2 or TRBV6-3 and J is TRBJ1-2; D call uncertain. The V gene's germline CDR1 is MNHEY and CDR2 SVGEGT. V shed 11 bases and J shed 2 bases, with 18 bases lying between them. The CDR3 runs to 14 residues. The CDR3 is CASSLGRPNYGYTF. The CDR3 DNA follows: TGTGCCTCCTCACTTGGGAGACCGAACTATGGCTACACCTTC.